This entry features one TCR beta chain sequence. These data come from a study of T cell changes during pregnancy in multiple sclerosis. This CDR3 comprises 13 residues. Trimming cost V 3 bases and J 8 bases, with 16 bases left between them. Germline assignment: CDR1 GTSNPN and CDR2 SVGIG (reference sequence). Sequenced by immunoSEQ multiplex PCR; TCRdb stores in-frame clones only, minus some. The sample yields tens of thousands of clones, 85% to 95% seen once. This receptor was obtained from a female donor with multiple sclerosis, enrolled in a pregnancy study. The chain recombines TRBV30 with TRBJ1-2; TRBD1 might be the D (6 bases). The input for sequencing was peripheral blood, taken after pregnancy. CDR3 region: CAWRKAGAEGYTF. CDR3 DNA sequence: TGTGCCTGGAGGAAGGCAGGGGCAGAAGGCTACACCTTC.